These 3 T cell receptor beta chains originate from one sample sequenced in a study of post-analysis software for immune sequencing data. Study results and caveats: Four to six TRBV segments, including TRBV5-6, TRBV5-1 and TRBV20-1, were more frequent in patients than controls.

Unique molecular identifiers had been added to the TCR beta cDNA libraries. TCRdb itself ran the PCR reads through MiXCR, one entry per CDR3 protein. The sample lists around 700,000 distinct CDR3 sequences, 55% to 70% occurring once. These receptors have no identified antigens. The sequenced material came from blood. The origin of the receptors is a girl aged 2 to 10 with multiple sclerosis.

Only a few counts were recorded for this clonotype. The chain recombines TRBV12-3 or TRBV12-4 with TRBJ2-1; D remains unclear. Trimming left V 3 bases short and J 3 bases short, with 9 bases between. This CDR3 is built from 14 residues. DNA of the CDR3: TGTGCCAGCAGTTTGAGCCACCTCTACAATGAGCAGTTCTTC. Translated: CASSLSHLYNEQFF.

This clonotype was found a few times. The chain recombines TRBV6-5 with TRBJ1-5; D gene uncertain. The CDR3 covers 12 residues. V lost 2 bases and J lost 9, with 8 bases in between. Per the germline V gene, CDR1 is MNHEY and CDR2 is SVGAGI. CDR3 in DNA: TGTGCCAGCAGTTACCTCAAAGGGCCCCAGCATTTT. It specifies CASSYLKGPQHF.

On this clonotype itself: A read error may account for a junction end that differs from germline. V gene TRBV3-1 combines with J gene TRBJ2-1; D remains ambiguous. This CDR3 contains 13 residues. Germline V gives CDR1 LGHDT, CDR2 YNNKEL (reference sequence). The CDR3: CASSQDGYNEQFF. For the CDR3, the DNA is TGCGCCAGCAGCCAAGATGGTTACAATGAGCAGTTCTTC.